The 32 T cell receptor beta chains below were found in one sample sequenced in a study of post-analysis software for immune sequencing data (dated by TCRdb to the mid-2010s). Here is what the overall study found, with its caveats: A few TRBV segments, including TRBV5-6, TRBV5-1 and TRBV20-1, were significantly more frequent in patients than controls.

Antigen specificity for these receptors is unknown. The library was generated by PCR. This sample was sequenced with an Illumina HiSeq 2500. Unique molecular identifiers were incorporated into TCR beta cDNA libraries to reduce PCR and sequencing biases. The public reads were reprocessed in TCRdb via fastp at Q25 and MiXCR, keeping in-frame beta chains. Here each entry gathers all rows of one CDR3 protein and keeps the most common genes and DNA. Recorded for this sample are hundreds of thousands of distinct CDR3 sequences; roughly 46% of them occurred a single time. The ten most abundant clones make up around 1.7% of the sample. What was sequenced was blood. These receptors were taken from a girl between 5 and 17 years old with multiple sclerosis.

This clonotype has only a few counts. The chain couples TRBV6-5 to TRBJ2-7; 8 nucleotides align to TRBD1. The CDR3 contains 16 residues. Germline-derived CDR1 and CDR2 are MNHEY and SVGAGI. The junction had 12 bases not matched to a gene; V was cut back by 5 bases and J by 3 bases. For the CDR3, the DNA is TGTGCCAGCAGTCCACTAGACAGGGGCCAACACTACGAGCAGTACTTC. Amino acid sequence: CASSPLDRGQHYEQYF.

This chain uses TRBV6-1 with TRBJ2-5, with D perhaps given as TRBD1 or TRBD2 (5 bases each). Germline V gives CDR1 MNHNS, CDR2 SASEGT. Trimming pared 6 bases from V and 6 bases from J, leaving 17 bases between. The CDR3 extends over 14 amino acids. In nucleotides, the CDR3 is TGTGCCAGCAGCCTCGGGACCTCAGGGCAGACCCAGTACTTC. Translating gives CASSLGTSGQTQYF.

The sample holds a few counts of this clonotype. This sequence joins TRBV5-5 and TRBJ2-7; maybe TRBD2 (6 bases). CDR3 length: 12 amino acids. V was cut by 4 bases and J by 12 bases, with 17 bases left in between. Germline V CDR1 and CDR2: SGHKS, YYEKEE (reference sequence). CDR3 in amino acids: CASSPGVAARYF. The CDR3 coding sequence is TGTGCCAGCAGCCCGGGAGTAGCGGCACGGTACTTC.

This chain links TRBV11-2 with TRBJ2-5; D may be TRBD2 (6 bases). CDR1 SGHAT and CDR2 FQNNGV come from the germline V gene. The CDR3 is 16 residues long. V was pared by 5 bases and J by 4 bases, with 20 bases between. As DNA, the CDR3 is TGTGCCAGCAGCCCGTTCCCCCCGGAGGGACCAGAGACCCAGTACTTC. Protein: CASSPFPPEGPETQYF.

V gene TRBV6-5 combines with J gene TRBJ2-4; TRBD2 agrees at 11 bases. J was trimmed by 13 bases and V by 4 bases; bases with no gene match: 12. Germline CDR1 reads MNHEY; CDR2 reads SVGAGI. The CDR3 has 15 residues. CDR3 amino acids: CASSSGLAGSVEQYF. The CDR3 bases are TGTGCCAGCAGTTCAGGACTAGCGGGTTCTGTGGAGCAGTACTTC.

The V call is TRBV20-1, the J call TRBJ2-7, with D hard to call. The CDR3 has 16 residues. V was pared by 3 bases and J by 1 base, with 19 bases between. Looked up from germline, CDR1 is DFQATT and CDR2 is SNEGSKA (reference sequence). CDR3 residues: CSASSSRASWSYEQYF. The CDR3 DNA reads TGCAGTGCTAGTTCATCCAGAGCCAGTTGGTCCTACGAGCAGTACTTC.

This clonotype occurred a few times. The V gene is TRBV7-9, the J gene TRBJ2-7; D may match TRBD1 or TRBD2 (5 bases each). Germline V lookup: CDR1 SEHNR, CDR2 FQNEAQ (reference sequence). Trimming took off 0 bases at V and 0 bases at J, with 9 bases between the two ends. The CDR3 runs to 15 residues. For the CDR3, the DNA is TGTGCCAGCAGCTTAGCGTCAGGGAGCTCCTACGAGCAGTACTTC. Protein sequence: CASSLASGSSYEQYF.

V usage is TRBV11-3 and J usage is TRBJ2-5; D not certain. Per germline, CDR1 SGHNT and CDR2 YENEEA. Trimming removed 5 bases from V and 7 bases from J, with 11 bases in between. This CDR3 is built from 12 residues. The CDR3 DNA is TGTGCCAGCAGCGGCCGGAAAGGGACCCAGTACTTC. Amino acid sequence: CASSGRKGTQYF.

The chain uses TRBV4-1 and TRBJ2-7; 11 bases fit TRBD1. The V and J ends lost 0 bases and 3 bases, in that order; junction bases with no gene match: 7. The CDR3 runs 17 residues. In germline, CDR1 is MGHRA, CDR2 YSYEKL. CDR3 amino acids: CASSQDQRDRGFYEQYF. DNA of the CDR3: TGCGCCAGCAGCCAAGATCAGAGGGACAGGGGGTTCTACGAGCAGTACTTC.

There are a few counts of this clonotype. V gene TRBV12-3 or TRBV12-4 combines with J gene TRBJ1-2; 7 nucleotides align to TRBD1. The CDR3 runs to 14 residues. Trimming removed 2 bases from V and 8 bases from J; junction bases left unmatched: 8. CDR3 residues: CASSLLGRGGGYTF. The DNA of the CDR3 is TGTGCCAGCAGTTTACTGGGCAGGGGGGGAGGCTACACCTTC.

This clonotype was seen only a few times. V is TRBV27 and J is TRBJ2-1; TRBD2 matches 13 bases. CDR1 and CDR2 from the germline V gene are MNHEY and SMNVEV (reference sequence). The CDR3 length is 15 residues. The ends lost 5 bases at V and 9 bases at J; junction bases unmatched: 7. The CDR3 sequence is CASSPRTSGSIEQFF. CDR3 sequence (DNA): TGTGCCAGCAGTCCCCGGACTAGCGGGAGTATTGAGCAGTTCTTC.

The rearrangement links TRBV20-1 to TRBJ2-1; 11 nucleotides align to TRBD2. The CDR3 runs 17 residues. V shed 0 bases and J 4 bases; nucleotides not matched to a gene: 8. CDR1 and CDR2 from the germline V gene are DFQATT and SNEGSKA (reference sequence). The CDR3: CSARDEPGLAAYNEQFF. CDR3 in DNA: TGCAGTGCTAGAGACGAACCGGGACTAGCGGCTTACAATGAGCAGTTCTTC.

This rearrangement joins TRBV12-3 or TRBV12-4 to TRBJ2-2; D not resolved. CDR3 length: 17 residues. Trimming took off 5 bases at V and 0 bases at J, with 16 bases between the two ends. As DNA, the CDR3 is TGTGCCAGCAGTCCTACCCCCGGATACGCGAACACCGGGGAGCTGTTTTTT. Residues: CASSPTPGYANTGELFF.

Notes on this clonotype: One base away lies a much larger clone, so this may be a sequencing read error. The chain couples TRBV5-1 to TRBJ2-7; 13 nucleotides line up with TRBD2. Germline lookup yields CDR1 SGHRS and CDR2 YFSETQ. The CDR3 is made up of 18 amino acids. Trimming at V came to 4 bases and at J to 7 bases, leaving 17 bases not matched to a gene. CDR3 amino acids: CASSPKGLAGVSYNEQYF. CDR3 DNA sequence: TGCGCCAGCAGCCCGAAAGGACTAGCGGGAGTCTCCTACAATGAGCAGTACTTC.

The CDR3 is CASSGFSYRVEPAYEQYF. CDR3 DNA: TGTGCCAGCAGTGGCTTCTCTTACAGGGTAGAGCCTGCATACGAGCAGTACTTC. The rearrangement uses TRBV6-1 and TRBJ2-7; D possibly corresponds to TRBD1 (6 bases). CDR1 and CDR2 from the germline V gene are MNHNS and SASEGT. The CDR3 has 18 residues. The V gene lost 4 bases and the J gene lost 4 bases, with 26 bases spanning the gap.

In this sample, this clonotype turned up a few times. The chain carries TRBV5-1 and TRBJ2-5; D not certain. The CDR3 runs 16 residues. Germline V gene data show CDR1 as SGHRS and CDR2 as YFSETQ. The V and J ends lost 4 bases and 1 base respectively, with 17 bases between them. CDR3 sequence reads: CASSRRATLLQETQYF. CDR3 nucleotide sequence: TGCGCCAGCAGCCGAAGGGCCACCCTCCTCCAAGAGACCCAGTACTTC.

The chain combines TRBV6-5 with TRBJ2-5, with D perhaps TRBD2 (5 bases). The V end lost 5 bases, the J end lost 11 bases, and 21 bases lay between the germline ends. CDR3 size: 14 residues. Germline CDR1 MNHEY, CDR2 SVGAGI. CDR3 coding DNA: TGTGCCAGCAGTCCTACCAGCTCCGGGTGGGAGCAGTACTTC. Amino acids: CASSPTSSGWEQYF.

V usage is TRBV20-1 and J usage is TRBJ2-2; 7 bases fit TRBD1. V gave up 0 bases and J gave up 3 bases; unmatched junction bases: 1. Germline V gene sequence: CDR1 DFQATT, CDR2 SNEGSKA (reference sequence). The CDR3 has 14 residues. The CDR3: CSAREGQHTGELFF. The CDR3 DNA sequence: TGCAGTGCTAGAGAGGGACAGCACACCGGGGAGCTGTTTTTT.

The V gene is TRBV7-9, the J gene TRBJ2-6; 8 bases are shared with TRBD2. The ends lost 11 bases at V and 4 bases at J; junction bases unmatched: 19. This CDR3 region has 18 residues. Germline V gene lookup returns CDR1 SEHNR and CDR2 FQNEAQ (reference sequence). The CDR3 DNA reads TGTGCCGGGTCCGGGACTAGGAGTTCCCCAGGCGGGGCCAACGTCCTGACTTTC. Protein product: CAGSGTRSSPGGANVLTF.

The chain has TRBV5-1 and TRBJ2-7; 7 positions agree with TRBD1. The CDR3 runs to 12 residues. Germline V gene data show CDR1 as SGHRS and CDR2 as YFSETQ. V trimming: 0 bases; J trimming: 6 bases; junction bases outside the gene matches: 0. CDR3 in amino acids: CASSLEGAEQYF. The CDR3 nucleotides read TGCGCCAGCAGCTTGGAGGGGGCCGAGCAGTACTTC.

This clonotype was found once. The genes are TRBV28 and TRBJ2-1, with D unclear. V dropped 6 bases and J dropped 1 base, with 13 bases sitting between them. The CDR3 has 15 residues. The V gene's germline CDR1 is MDHEN and CDR2 SYDVKM. This CDR3 is CASSVARSSYNEQFF. CDR3 DNA: TGTGCCAGCAGCGTCGCGAGGAGTTCCTACAATGAGCAGTTCTTC.

This clonotype was detected ten times or more. The V gene is TRBV7-9, the J gene TRBJ2-7; weak D call: TRBD2 (5 bases). The CDR3 sequence is 13 residues long. Trimming stripped 5 bases from V and 4 bases from J, with 12 bases between. The germline V gene has CDR1 SEHNR and CDR2 FQNEAQ (reference sequence). In DNA form, the CDR3 reads TGTGCCAGCAGCCCCGGACGGGATTACGAGCAGTACTTC. Encoded protein: CASSPGRDYEQYF.

This clonotype was seen just once. The chain combines TRBV5-4 with TRBJ2-1; the match to TRBD2 covers 8 bases. The trim removed 4 bases at V and 6 bases at J, leaving 9 bases unmatched. In germline, CDR1 is SGHNT, CDR2 YYREEE (reference sequence). This CDR3 spans 15 amino acids. The CDR3: CASSPGGLVPNEQFF. Here the CDR3 DNA reads TGTGCCAGCAGCCCGGGGGGACTAGTGCCCAATGAGCAGTTCTTC.

The CDR3 region has the DNA TGTGCCAGCAGACCCACAGGGCGTACAGAGACCCAGTACTTC. It is translated as CASRPTGRTETQYF. The chain employs TRBV6-5 and TRBJ2-7; TRBD1 is a possible D gene (6 bases). TRBJ2-5 matches the DNA end more closely, so the J call is doubtful. From germline, CDR1 is MNHEY and CDR2 SVGAGI. The CDR3 has 14 amino acids.

This clonotype appeared once. The chain carries TRBV24-1 and TRBJ2-1; TRBD2 matches at 9 bases. Losses at the gene ends were 4 bases for V and 0 bases for J; bases not matched to a gene: 6. This CDR3 contains 17 residues. Germline CDR1 KGHDR, CDR2 SFDVKD. The CDR3 reads CATSDFLAGSSYNEQFF. CDR3 DNA: TGTGCCACCAGTGACTTCCTAGCGGGGAGCTCCTACAATGAGCAGTTCTTC.

This chain connects TRBV12-3 or TRBV12-4 to TRBJ2-5; D is uncertain. The CDR3 covers 14 residues. V dropped 1 base and J dropped 2 bases, with 8 bases sitting between them. Here the CDR3 reads CASSLELAQETQYF. CDR3 coding DNA: TGTGCCAGCAGTTTAGAACTCGCGCAAGAGACCCAGTACTTC.

This clonotype was seen a few times. The chain combines TRBV12-3 or TRBV12-4 with TRBJ2-7, with 7 positions matching TRBD2. The trim removed 4 bases at V and 3 bases at J, leaving 3 bases unmatched. The CDR3 is made up of 13 amino acids. The CDR3 protein is CASSSGLVYEQYF. The DNA of the CDR3 is TGTGCCAGCAGTTCTGGACTAGTCTACGAGCAGTACTTC.

The chain links TRBV12-3 or TRBV12-4 to TRBJ2-2, with TRBD2 identical over 12 bases. V lost 6 bases, J lost 5 bases, and 4 bases stayed unmatched. The CDR3 is 15 amino acids. CDR3 amino acids: CASSRTSGNTGELFF. The DNA for the CDR3 is TGTGCCAGCAGCCGGACTAGCGGGAATACCGGGGAGCTGTTTTTT.

The chain uses TRBV11-2 and TRBJ1-1, with 7 bases matching TRBD1. Per germline, CDR1 SGHAT and CDR2 FQNNGV. This CDR3 is 15 amino acids long. Trimming removed 5 bases from V and 2 bases from J; junction bases left unmatched: 8. This CDR3 reads CASSPYWTGNTEAFF. CDR3 in DNA: TGTGCCAGCAGCCCCTACTGGACAGGCAACACTGAAGCTTTCTTT.

The gene calls are TRBV9 and TRBJ1-1; tentative D call: TRBD1 (5 bases). Germline CDR1 and CDR2: SGDLS and YYNGEE. V was trimmed by 0 bases and J by 5 bases, leaving 11 bases between them. The CDR3 is 14 amino acids. This CDR3 reads CASSVVDGATEAFF. The CDR3 DNA follows: TGTGCCAGCAGCGTAGTGGACGGGGCGACTGAAGCTTTCTTT.

This chain uses TRBV7-9 with TRBJ2-5, with TRBD2 matching 12 bases. Per the germline V gene, CDR1 is SEHNR and CDR2 is FQNEAQ (reference sequence). J was trimmed by 5 bases and V by 6 bases; bases with no gene match: 7. This CDR3 contains 15 residues. The CDR3 nucleotides are TGTGCCAGCAGACGCACCGGGACTAGCGGGGAGACCCAGTACTTC. Amino acids: CASRRTGTSGETQYF. Variable domain in full (rest from reference TRBV7-9 and TRBJ2-5): DTGVSQNPRHKITKRGQNVTFRCDPISEHNRLYWYRQTLGQGPEFLTYFQNEAQLEKSRLLSDRFSAERPKGSFSTLEIQRTEQGDSAMYLCASRRTGTSGETQYFGPGTRLLVL.

V and J are TRBV7-2 and TRBJ1-4; 7 bases map to TRBD1. V dropped 7 bases and J dropped 6; count of bases not matched to a gene: 8. This CDR3 spans 14 amino acids. Germline loops: CDR1 SGHTA, CDR2 FQGNSA. CDR3 nucleotide sequence: TGTGCCAGCAACACAGGGGTTGGTGATGAAAAACTGTTTTTT. Translation: CASNTGVGDEKLFF. The variable domain in full, with the rest retrieved from reference TRBV7-2 and TRBJ1-4, is GAGVSQSPSNKVTEKGKDVELRCDPISGHTALYWYRQSLGQGLEFLIYFQGNSAPDKSGLPSDRFSAERTGGSVSTLTIQRTQQEDSAVYLCASNTGVGDEKLFFGSGTQLSVL.